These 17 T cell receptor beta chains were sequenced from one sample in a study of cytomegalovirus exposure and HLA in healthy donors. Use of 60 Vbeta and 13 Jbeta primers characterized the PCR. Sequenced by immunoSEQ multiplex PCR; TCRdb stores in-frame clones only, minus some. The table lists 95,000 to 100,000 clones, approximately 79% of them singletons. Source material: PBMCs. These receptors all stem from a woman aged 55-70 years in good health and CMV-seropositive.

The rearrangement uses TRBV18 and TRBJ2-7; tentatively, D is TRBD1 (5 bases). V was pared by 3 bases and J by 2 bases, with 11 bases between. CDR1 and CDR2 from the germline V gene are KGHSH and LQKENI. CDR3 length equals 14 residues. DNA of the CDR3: TGTGCCAGCTCACCTGCAGGGAAAACCTACGAGCAGTACTTC. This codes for CASSPAGKTYEQYF.

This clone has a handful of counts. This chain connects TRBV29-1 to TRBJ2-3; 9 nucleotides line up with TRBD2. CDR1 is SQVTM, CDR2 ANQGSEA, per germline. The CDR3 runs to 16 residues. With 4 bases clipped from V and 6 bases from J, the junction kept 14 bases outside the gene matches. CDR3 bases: TGCAGCGTTGGACTCGGGTCTAGCGGGGACCGGGATACGCAGTATTTT. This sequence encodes CSVGLGSSGDRDTQYF.

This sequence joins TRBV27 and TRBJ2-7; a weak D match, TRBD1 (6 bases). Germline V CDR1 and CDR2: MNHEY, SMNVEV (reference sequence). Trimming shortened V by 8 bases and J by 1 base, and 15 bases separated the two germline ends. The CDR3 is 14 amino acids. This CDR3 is CASSFTGTSYEQYF. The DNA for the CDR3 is TGTGCCAGCTCCTTTACGGGGACATCCTACGAGCAGTACTTC.

The CDR3 protein is CASRRGNEQYF. CDR3 sequence (DNA): TGTGCCAGCCGGAGAGGGAACGAGCAGTACTTC. This chain joins TRBV28 and TRBJ2-5; TRBD2 is a possible D gene (5 bases). The DNA end lines up better with TRBJ2-7; the J call may be wrong. This CDR3 spans 11 amino acids. Germline-derived CDR1 and CDR2 are MDHEN and SYDVKM.

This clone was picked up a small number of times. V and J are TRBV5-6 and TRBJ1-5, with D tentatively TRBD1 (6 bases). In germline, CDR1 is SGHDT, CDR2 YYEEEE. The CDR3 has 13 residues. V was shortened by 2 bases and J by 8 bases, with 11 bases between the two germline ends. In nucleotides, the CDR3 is TGTGCCAGCAGCTTCGGGCAGGGGAAGCCCCAGCATTTT. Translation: CASSFGQGKPQHF.

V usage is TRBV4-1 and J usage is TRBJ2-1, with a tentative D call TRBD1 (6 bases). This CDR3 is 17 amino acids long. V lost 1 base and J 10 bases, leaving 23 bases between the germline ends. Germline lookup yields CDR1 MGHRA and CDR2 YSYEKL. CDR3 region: CASSQVLARGNHGEQFF. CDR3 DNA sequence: TGCGCCAGCAGCCAAGTTCTGGCTAGGGGGAATCATGGGGAGCAGTTCTTC.

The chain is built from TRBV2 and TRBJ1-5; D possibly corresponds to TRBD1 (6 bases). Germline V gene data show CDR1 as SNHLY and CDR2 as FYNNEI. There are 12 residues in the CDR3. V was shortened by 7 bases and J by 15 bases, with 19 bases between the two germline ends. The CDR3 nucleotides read TGTGCCAGCACAGGGGACGCCAAAACCCCGCATTTT. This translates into CASTGDAKTPHF.

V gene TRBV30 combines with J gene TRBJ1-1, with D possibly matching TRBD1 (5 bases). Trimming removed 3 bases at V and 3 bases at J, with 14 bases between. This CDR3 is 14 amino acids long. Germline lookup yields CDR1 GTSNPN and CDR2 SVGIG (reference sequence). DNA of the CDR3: TGTGCCTGGAGCAGGGTACCCCTGGACACTGAAGCTTTCTTT. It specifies CAWSRVPLDTEAFF.

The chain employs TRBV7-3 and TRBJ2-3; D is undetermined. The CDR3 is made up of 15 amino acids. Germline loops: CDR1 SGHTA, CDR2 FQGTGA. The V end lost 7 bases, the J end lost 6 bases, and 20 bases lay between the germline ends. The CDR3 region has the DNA TGTGCCAGCAAGCGTAGCCCCAACCCCACGGATACGCAGTATTTT. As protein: CASKRSPNPTDTQYF. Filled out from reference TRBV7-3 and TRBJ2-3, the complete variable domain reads GAGVSQTPSNKVTEKGKYVELRCDPISGHTALYWYRQSLGQGPEFLIYFQGTGAADDSGLPNDRFFAVRPEGSVSTLKIQRTERGDSAVYLCASKRSPNPTDTQYFGPGTRLTVL.

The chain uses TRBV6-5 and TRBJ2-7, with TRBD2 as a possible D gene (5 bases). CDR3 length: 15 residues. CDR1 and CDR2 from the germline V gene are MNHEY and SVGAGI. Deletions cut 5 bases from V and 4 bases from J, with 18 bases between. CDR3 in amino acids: CASSNTSPGAYEQYF. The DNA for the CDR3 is TGTGCCAGCAGTAACACTAGTCCCGGCGCTTACGAGCAGTACTTC.

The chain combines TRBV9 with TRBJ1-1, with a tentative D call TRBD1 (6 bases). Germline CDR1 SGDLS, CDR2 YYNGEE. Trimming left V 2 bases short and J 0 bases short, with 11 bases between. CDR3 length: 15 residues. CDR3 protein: CASSVGGQLNTEAFF. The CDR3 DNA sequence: TGTGCCAGCAGCGTTGGGGGCCAACTGAACACTGAAGCTTTCTTT.

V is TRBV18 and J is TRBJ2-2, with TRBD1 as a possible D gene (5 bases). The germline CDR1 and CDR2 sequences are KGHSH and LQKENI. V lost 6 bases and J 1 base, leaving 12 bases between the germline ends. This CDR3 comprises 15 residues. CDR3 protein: CASSLRQLNTGELFF. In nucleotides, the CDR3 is TGTGCCAGCTCGCTGAGACAGCTGAACACCGGGGAGCTGTTTTTT.

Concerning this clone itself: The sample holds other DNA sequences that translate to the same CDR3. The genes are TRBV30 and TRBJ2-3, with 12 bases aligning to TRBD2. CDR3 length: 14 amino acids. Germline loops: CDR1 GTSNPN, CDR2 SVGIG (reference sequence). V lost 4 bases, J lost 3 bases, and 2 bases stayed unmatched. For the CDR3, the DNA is TGTGCCTGGAATCTAGCGGGAGGGACAGATACGCAGTATTTT. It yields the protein CAWNLAGGTDTQYF.

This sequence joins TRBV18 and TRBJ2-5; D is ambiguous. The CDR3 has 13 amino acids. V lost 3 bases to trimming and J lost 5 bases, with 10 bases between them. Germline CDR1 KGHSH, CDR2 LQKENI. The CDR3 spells CASSPFERETQYF. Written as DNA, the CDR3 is TGTGCCAGCTCACCTTTCGAGAGGGAGACCCAGTACTTC.

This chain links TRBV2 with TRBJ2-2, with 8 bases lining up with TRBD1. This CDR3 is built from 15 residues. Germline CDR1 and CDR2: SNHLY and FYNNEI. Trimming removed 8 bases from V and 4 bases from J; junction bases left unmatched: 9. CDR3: CASGTGGPVTGELFF. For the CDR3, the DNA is TGTGCCAGCGGGACAGGAGGGCCGGTCACCGGGGAGCTGTTTTTT.

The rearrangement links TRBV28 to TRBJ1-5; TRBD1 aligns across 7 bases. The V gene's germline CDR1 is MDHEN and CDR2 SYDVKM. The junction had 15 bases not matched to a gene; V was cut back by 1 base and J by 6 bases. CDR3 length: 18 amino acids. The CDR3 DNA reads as TGTGCCAGCAGTTTATTGGGGCAGGGGGTTGGAAAAGGTCAGCCCCAGCATTTT. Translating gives CASSLLGQGVGKGQPQHF. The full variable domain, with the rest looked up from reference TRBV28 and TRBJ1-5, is DVKVTQSSRYLVKRTGEKVFLECVQDMDHENMFWYRQDPGLGLRLIYFSYDVKMKEKGDIPEGYSVSREKKERFSLILESASTNQTSMYLCASSLLGQGVGKGQPQHFGDGTRLSIL.

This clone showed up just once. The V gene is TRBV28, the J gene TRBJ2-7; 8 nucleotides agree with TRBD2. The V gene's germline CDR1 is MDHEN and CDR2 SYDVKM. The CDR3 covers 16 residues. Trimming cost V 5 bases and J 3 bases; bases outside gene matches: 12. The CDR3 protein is CASSTPSGGRFYEQYF. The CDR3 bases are TGTGCCAGCAGTACGCCATCAGGCGGGAGGTTCTACGAGCAGTACTTC.